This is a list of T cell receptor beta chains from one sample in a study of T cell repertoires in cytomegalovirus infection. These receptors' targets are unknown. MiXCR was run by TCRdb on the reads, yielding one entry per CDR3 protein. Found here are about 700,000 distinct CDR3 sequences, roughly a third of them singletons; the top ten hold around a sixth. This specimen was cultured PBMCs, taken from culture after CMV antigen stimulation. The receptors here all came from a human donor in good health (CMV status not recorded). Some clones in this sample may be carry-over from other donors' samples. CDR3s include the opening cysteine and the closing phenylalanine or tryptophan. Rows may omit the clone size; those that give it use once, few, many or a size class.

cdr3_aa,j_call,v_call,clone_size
CASSLRSGNMNTEAFF,TRBJ1-1,TRBV11-2,-
CASSSQEGAVRDSPLHF,TRBJ1-6,TRBV7-8,few
CASKHRPPHIPDTQYF,TRBJ2-3,TRBV2,-
CASSLTGAYGYTF,TRBJ1-2,TRBV7-2,many
CASSQDGQPYNSPLHF,TRBJ1-6,TRBV4-3,-
CASSLGTVSNQPQHF,TRBJ1-5,TRBV7-6,-
CASSPEGLSGTGTYEQYF,TRBJ2-7,TRBV5-1,-
CRLTGGTEAFF,TRBJ1-1,TRBV20-1,few
CATSPGTGIYEQYF,TRBJ2-7,TRBV19,-
CAISALNEKLFF,TRBJ1-4,TRBV10-3,-
CASSRGPSYEQYF,TRBJ2-7,TRBV12-3/TRBV12-4,-
CASSYSTGGATELRWETQYF,TRBJ2-5,TRBV6-2/TRBV6-3,once
CASSPTGGYSYNEQFF,TRBJ2-1,TRBV4-3,once
CASSWDRANEKLFF,TRBJ1-4,TRBV7-6,many
CASSSPPSGADTQYF,TRBJ2-3,TRBV27,few
CSARGSADTQYF,TRBJ2-3,TRBV20-1,-
CATSPRLNTQYF,TRBJ2-3,TRBV15,-
CASSLLVGLGDDTQYF,TRBJ2-3,TRBV6-6,-
CSAPSANYGYTF,TRBJ1-2,TRBV20-1,-
CASRSSGSETQYF,TRBJ2-5,TRBV19,few
CASSQVVGGFYGYTF,TRBJ1-2,TRBV4-1,once
CASPEAGNVDTQYF,TRBJ2-3,TRBV23-1,-
CASSVAVGPGDNSPLHF,TRBJ1-6,TRBV9,few
CASSRPDRSSGNTIYF,TRBJ1-3,TRBV4-2,-